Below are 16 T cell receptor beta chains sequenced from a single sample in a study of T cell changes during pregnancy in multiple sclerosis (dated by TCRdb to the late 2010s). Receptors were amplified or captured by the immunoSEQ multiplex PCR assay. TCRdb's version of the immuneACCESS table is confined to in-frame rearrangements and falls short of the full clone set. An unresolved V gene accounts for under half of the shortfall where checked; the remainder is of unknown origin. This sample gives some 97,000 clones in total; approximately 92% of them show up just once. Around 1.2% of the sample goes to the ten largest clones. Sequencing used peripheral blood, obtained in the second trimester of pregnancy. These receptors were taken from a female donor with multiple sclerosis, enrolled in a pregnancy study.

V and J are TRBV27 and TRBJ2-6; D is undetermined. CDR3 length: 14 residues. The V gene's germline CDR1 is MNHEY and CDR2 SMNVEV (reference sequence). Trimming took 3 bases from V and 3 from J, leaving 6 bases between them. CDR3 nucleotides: TGTGCCAGCAGTTTGCGAGGTGGGGCCAACGTCCTGACTTTC. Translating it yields CASSLRGGANVLTF.

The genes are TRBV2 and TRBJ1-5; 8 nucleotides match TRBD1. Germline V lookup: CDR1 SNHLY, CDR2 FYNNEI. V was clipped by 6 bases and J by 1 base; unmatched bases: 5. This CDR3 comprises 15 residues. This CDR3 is CASSSRTGSNQPQHF. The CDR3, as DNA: TGTGCCAGCAGCTCTCGGACAGGGAGCAATCAGCCCCAGCATTTT. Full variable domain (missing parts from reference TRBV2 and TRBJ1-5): EPEVTQTPSHQVTQMGQEVILRCVPISNHLYFYWYRQILGQKVEFLVSFYNNEISEKSEIFDDQFSVERPDGSNFTLKIRSTKLEDSAMYFCASSSRTGSNQPQHFGDGTRLSIL.

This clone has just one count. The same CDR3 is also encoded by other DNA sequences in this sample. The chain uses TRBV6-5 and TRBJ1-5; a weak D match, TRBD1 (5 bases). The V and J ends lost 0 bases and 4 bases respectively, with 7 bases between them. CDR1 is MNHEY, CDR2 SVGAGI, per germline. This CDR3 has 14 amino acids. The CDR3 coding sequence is TGTGCCAGCAGTTACTCGGGGGGGAATCAGCCCCAGCATTTT. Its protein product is CASSYSGGNQPQHF.

The DNA for the CDR3 is TGTGCCAGCAGGATAGCGGGAGGGGACAATGAGCAGTTCTTC. This codes for CASRIAGGDNEQFF. The chain joins TRBV28 to TRBJ2-1; 11 bases agree with TRBD2. Trimming cost V 6 bases and J 5 bases; bases outside gene matches: 3. The CDR3 length is 14 residues. Germline assignment: CDR1 MDHEN and CDR2 SYDVKM.

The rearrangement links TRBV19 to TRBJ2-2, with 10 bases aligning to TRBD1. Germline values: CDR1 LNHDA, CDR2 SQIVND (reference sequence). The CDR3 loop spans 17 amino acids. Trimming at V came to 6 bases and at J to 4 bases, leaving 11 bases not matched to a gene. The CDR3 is CASSPWGTGAGTGELFF. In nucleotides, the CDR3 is TGTGCCAGTAGCCCATGGGGGACAGGGGCAGGCACCGGGGAGCTGTTTTTT.

DNA of the CDR3: TGTGCCAGCAGAGGGGGGGGGTTAAAAAACTCCTACAATGAGCAGTTCTTC. The encoded protein is CASRGGGLKNSYNEQFF. The chain employs TRBV2 and TRBJ2-1; possible D gene TRBD2, 7 bases. There are 17 residues in the CDR3. From germline, CDR1 is SNHLY and CDR2 FYNNEI. V dropped 6 bases and J dropped 0 bases, with 18 bases sitting between them.

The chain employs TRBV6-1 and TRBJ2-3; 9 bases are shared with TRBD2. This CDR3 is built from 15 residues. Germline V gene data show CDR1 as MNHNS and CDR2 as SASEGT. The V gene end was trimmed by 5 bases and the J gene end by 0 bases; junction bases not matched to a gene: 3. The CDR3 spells CASSSTSGSTDTQYF. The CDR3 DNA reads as TGTGCCAGCAGTTCTACTAGCGGGAGCACAGATACGCAGTATTTT.

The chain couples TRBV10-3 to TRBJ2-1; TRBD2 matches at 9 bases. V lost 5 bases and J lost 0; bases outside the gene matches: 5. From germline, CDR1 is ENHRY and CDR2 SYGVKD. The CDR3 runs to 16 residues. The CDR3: CAISLAGQSSYNEQFF. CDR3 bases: TGTGCCATCAGTCTAGCGGGACAAAGCTCCTACAATGAGCAGTTCTTC.

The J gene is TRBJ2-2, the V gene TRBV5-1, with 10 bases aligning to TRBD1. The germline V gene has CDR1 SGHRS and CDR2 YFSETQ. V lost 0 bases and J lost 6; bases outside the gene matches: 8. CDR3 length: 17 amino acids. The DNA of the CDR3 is TGCGCCAGCAGCTTGGAATTAAGGACAGGGGGAGCCGGGGAGCTGTTTTTT. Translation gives CASSLELRTGGAGELFF.

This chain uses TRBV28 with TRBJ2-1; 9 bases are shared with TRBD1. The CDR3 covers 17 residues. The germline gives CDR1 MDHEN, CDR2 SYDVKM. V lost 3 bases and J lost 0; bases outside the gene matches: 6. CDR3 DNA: TGTGCCAGCAGTTTGGTACAGGGGGCTAGCTCCTACAATGAGCAGTTCTTC. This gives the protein CASSLVQGASSYNEQFF.

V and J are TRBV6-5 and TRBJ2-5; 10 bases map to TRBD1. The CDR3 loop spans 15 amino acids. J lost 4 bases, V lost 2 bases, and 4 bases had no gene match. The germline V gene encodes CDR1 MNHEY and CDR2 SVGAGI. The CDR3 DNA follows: TGTGCCAGCAGTTACAGAGGACAGGGGGGAGAGACCCAGTACTTC. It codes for CASSYRGQGGETQYF.

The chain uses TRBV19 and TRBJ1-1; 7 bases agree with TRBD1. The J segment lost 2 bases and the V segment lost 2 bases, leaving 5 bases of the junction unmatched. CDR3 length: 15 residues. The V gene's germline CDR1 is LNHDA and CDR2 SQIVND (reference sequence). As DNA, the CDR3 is TGTGCCAGTAGTATACTACAGGGGCGAAACACTGAAGCTTTCTTT. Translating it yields CASSILQGRNTEAFF.

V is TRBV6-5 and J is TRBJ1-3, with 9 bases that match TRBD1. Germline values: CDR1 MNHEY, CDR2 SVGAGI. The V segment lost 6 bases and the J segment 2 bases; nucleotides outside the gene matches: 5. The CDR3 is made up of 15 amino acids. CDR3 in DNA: TGTGCCAGCAGGGCTTGGACAGGGGCTGGAAACACCATATATTTT. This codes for CASRAWTGAGNTIYF.

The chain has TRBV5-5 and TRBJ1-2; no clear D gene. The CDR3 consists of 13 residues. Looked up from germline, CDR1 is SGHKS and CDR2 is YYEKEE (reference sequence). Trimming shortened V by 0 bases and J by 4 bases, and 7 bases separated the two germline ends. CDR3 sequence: CASSLGHLYGYTF. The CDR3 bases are TGTGCCAGCAGCTTGGGGCACCTCTATGGCTACACCTTC. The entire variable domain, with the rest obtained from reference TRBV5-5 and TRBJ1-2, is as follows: DAGVTQSPTHLIKTRGQQVTLRCSPISGHKSVSWYQQVLGQGPQFIFQYYEKEERGRGNFPDRFSARQFPNYSSELNVNALLLGDSALYLCASSLGHLYGYTFGSGTRLTVV.

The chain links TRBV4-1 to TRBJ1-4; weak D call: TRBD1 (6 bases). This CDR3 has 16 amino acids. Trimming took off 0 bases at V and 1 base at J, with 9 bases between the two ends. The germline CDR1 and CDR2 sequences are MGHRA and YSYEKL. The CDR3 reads CASSQDETGTNEKLFF. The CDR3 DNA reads TGCGCCAGCAGCCAAGATGAGACAGGAACTAATGAAAAACTGTTTTTT.

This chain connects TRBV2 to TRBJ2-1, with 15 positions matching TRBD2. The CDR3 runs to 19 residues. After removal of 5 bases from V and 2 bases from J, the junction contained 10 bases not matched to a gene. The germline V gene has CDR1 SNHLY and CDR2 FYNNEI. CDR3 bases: TGTGCCAGCAGTCGCCCCGGGACTAGCGGGAGGACGACCTACAATGAGCAGTTCTTC. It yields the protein CASSRPGTSGRTTYNEQFF.